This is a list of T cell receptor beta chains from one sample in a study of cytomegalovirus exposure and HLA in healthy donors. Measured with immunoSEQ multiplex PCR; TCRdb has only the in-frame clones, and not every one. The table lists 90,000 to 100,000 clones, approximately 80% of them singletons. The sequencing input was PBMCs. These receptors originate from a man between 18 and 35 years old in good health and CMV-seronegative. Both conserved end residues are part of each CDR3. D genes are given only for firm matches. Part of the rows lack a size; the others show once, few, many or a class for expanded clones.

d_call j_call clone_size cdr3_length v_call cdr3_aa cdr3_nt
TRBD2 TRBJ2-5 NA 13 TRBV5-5 CASSPSGGETQYF TGTGCCAGCAGCCCTAGCGGGGGGGAGACCCAGTACTTC
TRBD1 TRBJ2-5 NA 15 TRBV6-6 CASSGTGGFQETQYF TGTGCCAGCAGCGGGACAGGGGGGTTCCAAGAGACCCAGTACTTC
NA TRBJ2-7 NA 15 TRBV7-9 CSSSQISGHSYEQYF TGTTCCAGCAGCCAGATATCGGGACACTCCTACGAGCAGTACTTC
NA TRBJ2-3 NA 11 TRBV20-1 CSFHRADTQYF TGCAGTTTTCACCGGGCAGATACGCAGTATTTT
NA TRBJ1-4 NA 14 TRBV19 CASKRGQLNEKLFF TGTGCCAGTAAAAGGGGACAACTTAATGAAAAACTGTTTTTT
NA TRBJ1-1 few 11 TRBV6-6 CASSSGTEAFF TGTGCCAGCAGCTCGGGGACTGAAGCTTTCTTT
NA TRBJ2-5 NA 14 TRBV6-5 CASSYVAGAATQYF TGTGCCAGCAGTTACGTCGCGGGGGCTGCGACCCAGTACTTC
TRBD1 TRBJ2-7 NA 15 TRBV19 CASSTRGTGAYEQYF TGTGCCAGTAGTACGAGGGGAACAGGGGCCTACGAGCAGTACTTC
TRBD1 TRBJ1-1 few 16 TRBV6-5 CASSYSGTGGQGKAFF TGTGCCAGCAGTTACTCCGGGACAGGGGGCCAAGGTAAAGCTTTCTTT
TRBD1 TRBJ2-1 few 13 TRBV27 CASSFNRGNEQFF TGTGCCAGCAGTTTTAACAGGGGGAATGAGCAGTTCTTC
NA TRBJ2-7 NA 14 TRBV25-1 CASSAPGPPYEQYF TGTGCCAGCAGTGCACCAGGGCCTCCCTACGAGCAGTACTTC
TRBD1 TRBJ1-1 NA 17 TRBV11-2 CASNLWGRGRVNTEAFF TGTGCCAGCAACCTCTGGGGCAGGGGGCGGGTGAACACTGAAGCTTTCTTT
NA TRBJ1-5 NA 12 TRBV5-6 CASSLVGGPQHF TGTGCCAGCAGCTTGGTAGGAGGGCCCCAGCATTTT
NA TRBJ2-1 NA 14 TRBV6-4 CASSEGDYPKVQFF TGTGCCAGCAGTGAGGGAGACTATCCTAAGGTGCAGTTCTTC
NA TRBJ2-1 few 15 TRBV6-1 CASSEAVAGDNEQFF TGTGCCAGCAGTGAAGCCGTGGCAGGTGACAATGAGCAGTTCTTC
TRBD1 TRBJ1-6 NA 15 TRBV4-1 CASSSPDRENSPLHF TGCGCCAGCAGTTCGCCTGACAGGGAAAATTCACCCCTCCACTTT
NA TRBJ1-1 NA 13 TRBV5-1 CASWGTTNTEAFF TGCGCCAGCTGGGGGACAACGAACACTGAAGCTTTCTTT
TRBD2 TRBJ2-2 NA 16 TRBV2 CASSEIAGANTGELFF TGTGCCAGCAGTGAAATAGCGGGGGCGAACACCGGGGAGCTGTTTTTT
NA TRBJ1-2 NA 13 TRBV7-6 CASSPQGNYGYTF TGTGCCAGCAGCCCTCAGGGGAACTATGGCTACACCTTC
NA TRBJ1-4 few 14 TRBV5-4 CASSLAGGNEKLFF TGTGCCAGCAGCTTGGCTGGGGGGAATGAAAAACTGTTTTTT
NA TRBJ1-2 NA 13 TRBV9 CASSSTAYRGYTF TGTGCCAGCAGTAGCACAGCTTACAGGGGCTACACCTTC
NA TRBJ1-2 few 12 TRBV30 CAWKFGGDGYTF TGTGCCTGGAAATTTGGGGGGGATGGCTACACCTTC
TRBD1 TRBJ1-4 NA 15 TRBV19 CASSLRGQINEKLFF TGTGCCAGTAGTCTCCGGGGACAGATTAATGAAAAACTGTTTTTT
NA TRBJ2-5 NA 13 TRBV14 CASSQAGWGAQYF TGTGCCAGCAGCCAAGCGGGGTGGGGGGCCCAGTACTTC
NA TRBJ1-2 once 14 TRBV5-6 CASSPGQGGYGYTF TGTGCCAGCAGCCCTGGGCAGGGAGGCTATGGCTACACCTTC
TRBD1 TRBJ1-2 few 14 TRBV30 CAWSLKGDRGGYTF TGTGCCTGGAGCCTTAAGGGGGACAGGGGAGGCTACACCTTC
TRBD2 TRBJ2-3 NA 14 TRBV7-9 CSSSLGLAADTQYF TGTTCCAGCAGCTTGGGACTAGCTGCGGATACGCAGTATTTT
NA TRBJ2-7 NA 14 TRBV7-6 CASSMEGGSYEQYF TGTGCCAGCAGCATGGAGGGCGGGTCCTACGAGCAGTACTTC
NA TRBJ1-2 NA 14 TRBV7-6 CASSPATGLYGYTF TGTGCCAGCAGCCCCGCAACAGGGCTCTATGGCTACACCTTC
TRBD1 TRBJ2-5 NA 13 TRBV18 CASSPGQEATQYF TGTGCCAGCTCACCAGGACAGGAAGCTACCCAGTACTTC
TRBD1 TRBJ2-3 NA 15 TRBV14 CASSQGDRITDTQYF TGTGCCAGCAGCCAAGGGGACAGGATCACAGATACGCAGTATTTT
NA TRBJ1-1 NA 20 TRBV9 CASSVEFEGPRGGENTEAFF TGTGCCAGCAGCGTAGAATTCGAGGGTCCCCGGGGGGGTGAGAACACTGAAGCTTTCTTT
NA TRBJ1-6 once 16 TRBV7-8 CASSFTPGQASSSLHF TGTGCCAGCAGCTTTACTCCGGGACAAGCGTCTTCATCCCTCCACTTT
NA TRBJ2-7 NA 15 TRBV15 CATSREGGGLYEQYF TGTGCCACCAGCAGAGAAGGGGGCGGACTATACGAGCAGTACTTC
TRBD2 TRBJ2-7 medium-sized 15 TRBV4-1 CASSQPFGEGAEQYF TGCGCCAGCAGCCAACCTTTCGGGGAGGGCGCGGAGCAGTACTTC
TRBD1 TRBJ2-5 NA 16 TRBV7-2 CASSLVGTGYQETQYF TGTGCCAGCAGCTTAGTCGGGACAGGGTACCAAGAGACCCAGTACTTC
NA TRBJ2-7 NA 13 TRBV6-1 CASSETGAYEQYF TGTGCCAGCAGTGAAACCGGGGCCTACGAGCAGTACTTC
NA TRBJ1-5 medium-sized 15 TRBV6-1 CASSEQGYSNQPQHF TGTGCCAGCAGTGAACAGGGGTATAGCAATCAGCCCCAGCATTTT
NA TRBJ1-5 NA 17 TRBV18 CASSPQEGRSGDQPQHF TGTGCCAGCTCACCACAGGAGGGGCGCTCGGGTGATCAGCCCCAGCATTTT
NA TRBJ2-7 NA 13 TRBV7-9 CASSNLVPYEQYF TGTGCCAGCTCCAATTTAGTCCCCTACGAGCAGTACTTC
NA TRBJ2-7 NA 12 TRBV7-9 CASSYDIYEQYF TGTGCCAGCAGCTACGACATCTACGAGCAGTACTTC